The 5 T cell receptor beta chains below all came from one sample that was sequenced in a study of blood T cells in healthy people across ages. A second PCR, run for about 7 to 11 cycles, used a sample-barcoded 5' primer plus a J-beta primer mix. TCRdb processed the 5' RACE reads anew with MiXCR; each CDR3 protein has one entry. The data contain about 1.4 million distinct CDR3 sequences, 45% to 70% of them singletons. Sequencing was done on a sample of blood. The source of these receptors is a young man in good health.

The chain is built from TRBV6-5 and TRBJ1-2, with TRBD1 as a possible D gene (5 bases). The CDR3 is 14 residues long. Germline V gene lookup returns CDR1 MNHEY and CDR2 SVGAGI. V was clipped by 0 bases and J by 8 bases, with 13 bases between them. This CDR3 reads CASSYSGGIEGYTF. CDR3 nucleotides: TGTGCCAGCAGTTACTCGGGGGGGATAGAAGGCTACACCTTC.

CDR3 nucleotide sequence: TGCGCCAGCAGCCAAGATCCCCACATATTGGGGAGTGGGTCCTACGAGCAGTACTTC. Encoded protein: CASSQDPHILGSGSYEQYF. The genes are TRBV4-1 and TRBJ2-5; weak D call: TRBD2 (5 bases). The DNA end lines up better with TRBJ2-7; the J call may be wrong. From germline, CDR1 is MGHRA and CDR2 YSYEKL. The CDR3 extends over 19 amino acids.

The chain is built from TRBV4-3 and TRBJ2-3; no firm D call. The length of the CDR3 is 14 residues. Germline V gene lookup returns CDR1 LGHNA and CDR2 YSLEER. Trimming removed 0 bases from V and 4 bases from J, with 8 bases in between. DNA of the CDR3: TGCGCCAGCAGCCAAGATGGTAACCCAGATACGCAGTATTTT. Encoded protein: CASSQDGNPDTQYF.

This clonotype has only a few counts. The chain is built from TRBV6-5 and TRBJ2-3; possibly TRBD1 for D (5 bases). CDR1 and CDR2 from the germline V gene are MNHEY and SVGAGI. Trimming took off 0 bases at V and 4 bases at J, with 17 bases between the two ends. The CDR3 consists of 17 residues. CDR3 amino acids: CASSYSLYRSWADTQYF. DNA of the CDR3: TGTGCCAGCAGTTACTCGCTGTACAGGTCGTGGGCAGATACGCAGTATTTT.

A note on this clonotype: Mismatch with germline at one junction end may stem from a read error. V is TRBV10-3 and J is TRBJ2-4; possible D gene TRBD1, 6 bases. The J call is doubtful: the DNA matches TRBJ2-7 better. This CDR3 spans 15 amino acids. CDR1 is ENHRY, CDR2 SYGVKD, per germline. The CDR3 sequence: CTISESQGITYEQYF. The CDR3 region has the DNA TGTACCATCAGTGAGTCCCAGGGGATTACCTACGAGCAGTACTTC.